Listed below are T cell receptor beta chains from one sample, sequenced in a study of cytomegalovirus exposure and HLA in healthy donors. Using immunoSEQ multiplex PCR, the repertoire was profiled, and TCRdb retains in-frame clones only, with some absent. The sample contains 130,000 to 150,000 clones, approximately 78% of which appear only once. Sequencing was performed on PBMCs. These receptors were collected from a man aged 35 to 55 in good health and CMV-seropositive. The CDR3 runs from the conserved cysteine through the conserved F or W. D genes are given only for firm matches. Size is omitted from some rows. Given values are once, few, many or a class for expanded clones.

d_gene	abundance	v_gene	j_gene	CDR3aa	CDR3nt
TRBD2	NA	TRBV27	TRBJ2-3	CASSFWLAGNSDTQYF	TGTGCCAGCAGTTTTTGGCTAGCGGGAAATTCAGATACGCAGTATTTT
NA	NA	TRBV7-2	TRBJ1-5	CASSLVTGSNQPQHF	TGTGCCAGCAGCTTAGTAACGGGGAGCAATCAGCCCCAGCATTTT
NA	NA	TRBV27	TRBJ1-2	CASSLGGGEGNYGYTF	TGTGCCAGCAGTTTAGGGGGTGGGGAGGGTAACTATGGCTACACCTTC
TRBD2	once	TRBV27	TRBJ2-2	CASSLLPGLDSPGELFF	TGTGCCAGCAGTCTACTACCGGGACTAGATTCTCCCGGGGAGCTGTTTTTT
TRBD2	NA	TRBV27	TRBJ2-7	CASSAIAGAYEQYF	TGTGCCAGCAGTGCCATAGCGGGGGCCTACGAGCAGTACTTC
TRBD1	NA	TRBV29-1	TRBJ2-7	CSVWTGSSYEQYF	TGCAGCGTCTGGACAGGGAGCTCCTACGAGCAGTACTTC
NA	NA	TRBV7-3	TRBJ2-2	CASSLGRSLTGELFF	TGTGCCAGCAGCTTAGGGAGAAGTCTTACCGGGGAGCTGTTTTTT
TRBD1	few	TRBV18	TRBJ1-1	CASRRPGTENTEAFF	TGTGCCAGTAGACGACCCGGGACAGAGAACACTGAAGCTTTCTTT
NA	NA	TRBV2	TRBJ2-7	CASSGGASRSYEQYF	TGTGCCAGCAGTGGTGGGGCTAGTAGATCCTACGAGCAGTACTTC
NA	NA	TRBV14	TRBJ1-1	CASSQDMFRNTEAFF	TGTGCCAGCAGCCAAGATATGTTTCGGAACACTGAAGCTTTCTTT
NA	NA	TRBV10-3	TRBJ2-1	CAISESDTALYNEQFF	TGTGCCATCAGTGAGTCTGACACTGCCCTCTACAATGAGCAGTTCTTC
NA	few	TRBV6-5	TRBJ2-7	CASSYSAGTASYEQYF	TGTGCCAGCAGTTACTCAGCCGGGACTGCTTCCTACGAGCAGTACTTC
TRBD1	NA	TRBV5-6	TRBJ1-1	CASSTGTANTEAFF	TGTGCCAGCAGCACCGGGACAGCGAACACTGAAGCTTTCTTT
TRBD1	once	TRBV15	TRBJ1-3	CATSKDRGPGNTIYF	TGTGCCACCAGCAAGGACAGGGGGCCTGGAAACACCATATATTTT
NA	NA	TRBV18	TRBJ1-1	CASSAGVNTEAFF	TGTGCCAGCTCAGCAGGGGTGAACACTGAAGCTTTCTTT
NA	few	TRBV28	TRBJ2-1	CASSRTRTGSHEQFF	TGTGCCAGCAGTCGGACTAGGACAGGGAGCCATGAGCAGTTCTTC
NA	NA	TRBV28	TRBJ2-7	CASSIGVPSYEQYF	TGTGCCAGCAGCATCGGGGTGCCCTCCTACGAGCAGTACTTC
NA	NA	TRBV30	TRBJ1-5	CAWSTGQYSNQPQHF	TGTGCCTGGAGTACTGGACAGTATAGCAATCAGCCCCAGCATTTT
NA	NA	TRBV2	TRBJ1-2	CASSSGGQDYYGYTF	TGTGCCAGCAGTTCCGGAGGGCAGGACTACTATGGCTACACCTTC
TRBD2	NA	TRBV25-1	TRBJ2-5	CASSLFSSGGTQYF	TGTGCCAGCAGCTTGTTTTCTAGCGGAGGGACCCAGTACTTC
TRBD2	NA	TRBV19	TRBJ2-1	CASSTQQMLAGVVNEQFF	TGTGCCAGTAGTACCCAACAAATGCTAGCGGGAGTTGTAAATGAGCAGTTCTTC
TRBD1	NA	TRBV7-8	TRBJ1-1	CASSLVGTGVEAFF	TGTGCCAGCAGCTTAGTGGGGACAGGGGTTGAAGCTTTCTTT
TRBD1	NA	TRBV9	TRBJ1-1	CASSGSDTGGAAFF	TGTGCCAGCAGCGGTAGCGATACAGGGGGCGCAGCTTTCTTT
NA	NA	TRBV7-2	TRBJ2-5	CASSLSGQPQETQYF	TGTGCCAGCAGCTTATCTGGACAGCCGCAAGAGACCCAGTACTTC